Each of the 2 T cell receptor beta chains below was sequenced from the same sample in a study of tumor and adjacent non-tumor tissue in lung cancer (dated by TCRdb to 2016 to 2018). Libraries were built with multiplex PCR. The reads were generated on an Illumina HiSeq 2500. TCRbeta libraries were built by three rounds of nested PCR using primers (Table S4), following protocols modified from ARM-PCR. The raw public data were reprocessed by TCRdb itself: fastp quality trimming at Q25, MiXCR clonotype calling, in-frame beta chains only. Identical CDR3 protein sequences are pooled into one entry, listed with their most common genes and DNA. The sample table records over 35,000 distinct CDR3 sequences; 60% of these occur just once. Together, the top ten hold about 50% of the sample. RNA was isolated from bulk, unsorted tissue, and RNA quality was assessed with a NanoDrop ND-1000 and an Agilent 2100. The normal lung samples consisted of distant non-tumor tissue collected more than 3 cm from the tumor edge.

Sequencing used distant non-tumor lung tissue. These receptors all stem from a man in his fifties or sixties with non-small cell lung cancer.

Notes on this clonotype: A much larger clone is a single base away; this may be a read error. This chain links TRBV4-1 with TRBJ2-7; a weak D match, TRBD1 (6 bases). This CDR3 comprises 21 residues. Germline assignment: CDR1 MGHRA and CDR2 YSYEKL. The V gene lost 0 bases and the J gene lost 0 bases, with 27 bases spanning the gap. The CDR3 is CASSQDPCLRDYRVSSYEQYF. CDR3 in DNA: TGCGCCAGCAGCCAAGATCCATGCCTTCGAGATTACAGGGTATCCTCCTACGAGCAGTACTTC.

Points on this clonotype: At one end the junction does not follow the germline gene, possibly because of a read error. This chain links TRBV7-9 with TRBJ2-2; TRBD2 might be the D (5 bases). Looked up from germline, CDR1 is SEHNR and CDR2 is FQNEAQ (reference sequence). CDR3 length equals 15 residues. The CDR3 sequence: CASSLAPHDTGELSF. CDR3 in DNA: TGTGCCAGCAGCTTAGCGCCGCACGACACCGGGGAGCTGTCCTTT.